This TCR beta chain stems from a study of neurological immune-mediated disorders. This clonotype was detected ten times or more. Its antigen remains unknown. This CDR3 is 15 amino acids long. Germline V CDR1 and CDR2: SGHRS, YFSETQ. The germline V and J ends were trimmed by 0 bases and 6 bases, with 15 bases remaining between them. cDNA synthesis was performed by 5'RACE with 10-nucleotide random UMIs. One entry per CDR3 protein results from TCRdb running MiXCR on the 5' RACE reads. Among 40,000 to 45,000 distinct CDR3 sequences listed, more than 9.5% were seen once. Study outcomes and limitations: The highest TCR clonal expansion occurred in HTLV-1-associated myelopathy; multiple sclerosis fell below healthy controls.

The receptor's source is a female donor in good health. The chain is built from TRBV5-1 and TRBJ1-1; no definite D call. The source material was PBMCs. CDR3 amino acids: CASSLDREPRAEAFF. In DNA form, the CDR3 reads TGCGCCAGCAGCTTGGATCGGGAGCCGCGCGCTGAAGCTTTCTTT.